Detailed here is one TCR beta chain. These data are taken from a study of CD4 and CD8 cells across lung adenocarcinoma regions. Samples came from patients with localized non-small cell lung adenocarcinoma. Looked up from germline, CDR1 is WSHSY and CDR2 is SAAADI. V dropped 0 bases and J dropped 11 bases, with 31 bases sitting between them. The CDR3 sequence is 19 residues long. TCRdb reprocessed the PCR reads with MiXCR, giving one entry per CDR3 protein. Found here are around 25,000 distinct CDR3 sequences, approximately 50% of them singletons; the top ten hold around 50%. V and J are TRBV10-2 and TRBJ2-5; D could derive from TRBD1 or TRBD2 (6 bases each). Sequenced: CD8+ T cells from the center of a lung tumor. The clonotype was recovered from a male donor with lung adenocarcinoma. The CD4 and CD8 labels of this study may be unreliable. CDR3 nucleotide sequence: TGCGCCAGCAGTGAGTCGACGGTGGTGGCAGGGGAGCGCGGCGGGAAGCAGTACTTC. Translation gives CASSESTVVAGERGGKQYF.